This record concerns one T cell receptor beta chain sequence. Its specificity is not known. Deep-level assay runs were performed. The method was immunoSEQ multiplex PCR; TCRdb's version includes in-frame clones alone and lacks a portion of them. The table has some 2,000,000 clones, more than 90% seen once. The data stem from a study of shared clonotypes between healthy human individuals. Findings and caveats of the study: Sampling involved blood alone; tissue repertoires likely differ. Generation of non-shared clonotypes was less probable than generation of clonotypes shared by all four donors.

The material sequenced was naive CD4+ T cells sorted from blood. The sample's subset: CD45RA+ positively selected. This receptor was taken from a man younger than 35 in good health.

CDR3 sequence reads: CASRRAGELFF. The CDR3 DNA reads TGTGCCAGCAGACGGGCCGGGGAGCTGTTTTTT. The chain couples TRBV2 to TRBJ2-2; D is unclear. Germline-derived CDR1 and CDR2 are SNHLY and FYNNEI. The germline V and J ends were trimmed by 6 bases and 6 bases, with 5 bases remaining between them. The CDR3 has 11 amino acids.